This T cell receptor beta chain was sequenced during a study of identical twins. TCRdb recomputed calls from the 5' RACE reads with MiXCR, one row per CDR3 protein. The sample carries 640,000 or so distinct CDR3 sequences, around 6% recorded once. Trimming removed 4 bases from V and 10 bases from J; junction bases left unmatched: 2. CDR1 is LGHDT, CDR2 YNNKEL, per germline (reference sequence). This CDR3 is 14 amino acids long. General observations from the study: Beta clonotypes that were abundant in cord blood contained fewer insertions, a pattern absent from memory repertoires. Sequences that were out-of-frame, alpha and twin-shared displayed an excess of low generation probability.

Ten or more counts support this clonotype. Its antigen remains unidentified. The material sequenced was naive T cells sorted from blood. The origin of this receptor is a man between 18 and 35 years old in good health. This rearrangement joins TRBV3-1 to TRBJ1-6; 12 positions agree with TRBD1. The CDR3 protein is CASSPGQGASPLHF. The CDR3 nucleotides read TGTGCCAGCAGCCCGGGACAGGGGGCCTCACCCCTCCACTTT.